This T cell receptor beta chain emerged from a study of CD4+ T cells in melanoma. Whole-study findings and limits: In melanoma, neoantigen-specific CD4+ T cells reportedly differed in differentiation state. CD8+ T cell, macrophage and B cell function reportedly correlated with neoantigen-specific CD4+ T cells.

Data came from immunoSEQ multiplex PCR; TCRdb stores just in-frame clones and leaves some out. The sample lists 20,000 to 25,000 clones; 78% were seen once. Germline loops: CDR1 LGHNA, CDR2 YNFKEQ. This CDR3 spans 14 amino acids. Trimming stripped 0 bases from V and 4 bases from J, with 9 bases between. To note about this clone: Its specificity is not known.

The clonotype comes from a human donor with melanoma. The chain links TRBV4-2 to TRBJ1-2, with D unclear. As DNA, the CDR3 is TGTGCCAGCAGCCAAGATTTGGCCGGCTATGGCTACACCTTC. Translation gives CASSQDLAGYGYTF.